These 8 T cell receptor beta chains share one sample of origin, sequenced in a study of blood T cell repertoires in COVID-19. Generated by immunoSEQ multiplex PCR, the TCRdb table keeps only in-frame clones and is missing some. The sample holds approximately 25,000 clones; 75% to 90% are singletons and the top ten take 2.5%. Sequencing used peripheral blood. The receptors derive from a woman between 65 and 79 years old with COVID-19, enrolled during active disease.

The V call is TRBV6-2 or TRBV6-3, the J call TRBJ2-1; 8 positions match TRBD2. V was clipped by 6 bases and J by 5 bases; unmatched bases: 12. CDR3 length equals 16 residues. Germline CDR1 and CDR2: MNHEY and SVGEGT. CDR3 DNA sequence: TGTGCCAGCAGCCTGACACCGGGACTAGTGAACAATGAGCAGTTCTTC. Protein sequence: CASSLTPGLVNNEQFF.

The chain combines TRBV10-3 with TRBJ1-2; D is possibly TRBD1 (5 bases). This CDR3 spans 15 amino acids. Trimming shortened V by 6 bases and J by 2 bases, and 16 bases separated the two germline ends. Germline V gives CDR1 ENHRY, CDR2 SYGVKD. The CDR3 region is CAIRVTGQANYGYTF. The CDR3 coding sequence is TGTGCCATCAGGGTGACTGGACAAGCCAACTATGGCTACACCTTC.

This chain joins TRBV5-1 and TRBJ2-1, with 15 bases aligning to TRBD2. Per germline, CDR1 SGHRS and CDR2 YFSETQ. After removal of 6 bases from V and 0 bases from J, the junction contained 7 bases not matched to a gene. The CDR3 spans 18 residues. Here the CDR3 reads CASIDGTSGGFSYNEQFF. The DNA for the CDR3 is TGCGCCAGCATTGACGGGACTAGCGGGGGGTTCTCCTACAATGAGCAGTTCTTC.

The genes are TRBV18 and TRBJ1-5; D perhaps matches TRBD1 (6 bases). CDR1 is KGHSH, CDR2 LQKENI, per germline. Trimming cost V 4 bases and J 7 bases, with 11 bases left between them. The CDR3 sequence is 13 residues long. The CDR3 bases are TGTGCCAGCTCACGGGACACCATCCAGCCCCAGCATTTT. It yields the protein CASSRDTIQPQHF.

V gene TRBV10-3 combines with J gene TRBJ1-4; TRBD1 might be the D (6 bases). Trimming left V 2 bases short and J 8 bases short, with 18 bases between. The CDR3 contains 16 residues. Germline V gives CDR1 ENHRY, CDR2 SYGVKD. The CDR3 loop is CAISETRSRGGEKLFF. The CDR3 nucleotides read TGTGCCATCAGTGAGACTCGAAGCAGAGGGGGAGAAAAACTGTTTTTT.

This clone was observed a single time. The V gene is TRBV6-1, the J gene TRBJ1-1; D may be TRBD1 (6 bases). Germline CDR1 reads MNHNS; CDR2 reads SASEGT. This CDR3 is built from 15 residues. The germline V and J ends were trimmed by 0 bases and 10 bases, with 18 bases remaining between them. Here the CDR3 DNA reads TGTGCCAGCAGTGAAGCAACCGGATTGGGGGCCGTAGCTTTCTTT. Protein: CASSEATGLGAVAFF.

The gene calls are TRBV15 and TRBJ1-3; D uncertain. The CDR3 extends over 15 amino acids. In germline, CDR1 is LNHNV, CDR2 YYDKDF (reference sequence). With 4 bases removed from V and 0 bases from J, the gap between germline ends came to 10 bases. The CDR3 loop reads CATSNYPNSGNTIYF. The CDR3 DNA sequence: TGTGCCACCAGCAACTATCCCAACTCTGGAAACACCATATATTTT.

The V gene is TRBV2, the J gene TRBJ1-5, with 7 nucleotides matching TRBD1. The trim removed 0 bases at V and 1 base at J, leaving 6 bases unmatched. Germline assignment: CDR1 SNHLY and CDR2 FYNNEI. The length of the CDR3 is 17 residues. DNA for the CDR3: TGTGCCAGCAGTGAAGCGATGACAGGGTGGAGCAATCAGCCCCAGCATTTT. Protein sequence: CASSEAMTGWSNQPQHF.